The clone carrying this TCR beta chain was found many times. The antigen is not known. TCRdb re-derived calls from the RT-PCR reads in MiXCR, one entry per CDR3 protein. The table records under 550,000 distinct CDR3 sequences, less than 7.5% of them present only once. The V and J ends lost 4 bases and 4 bases respectively, with 9 bases between them. The CDR3 spans 13 residues. The V gene's germline CDR1 is ENHRY and CDR2 SYGVKD. These data belong to a study of response to subunit inactivated influenza vaccine. General study results and limits: Each seasonal flu vaccination may recruit only limited new T cells, authors suggested.

The material sequenced was PBMCs from blood, taken less than 25 months after vaccination. The chain recombines TRBV10-3 with TRBJ2-3; no reliable D call. The TCR originated in a man aged 50 to 69 who received an inactivated influenza vaccine. The CDR3 sequence: CAISGGTADTQYF. The CDR3 bases are TGTGCCATCAGTGGGGGTACGGCAGATACGCAGTATTTT.